This T cell receptor beta chain was documented in a study of cytomegalovirus exposure and HLA in healthy donors. Trimming removed 0 bases from V and 8 bases from J, with 13 bases in between. CDR3 length: 15 amino acids. Germline values: CDR1 LGHNA, CDR2 YSLEER. Separate from the roughly 670-subject first cohort, the approximately 120-subject validation cohort was the one that the donors belonged to. The data were produced by immunoSEQ multiplex PCR, yet TCRdb's version contains in-frame clones alone and is incomplete. Here the sample spans around 150,000 clones, 75% to 95% being singletons. Details on this clone: Its antigen is undetermined.

Whole-study findings and limits: Investigators reported approximately 150 TCR beta chains as tied to cytomegalovirus. Within the 95 to 150 validation repertoires, first-cohort TCR clusters tended to co-occur, according to a later analysis.

This chain joins TRBV4-3 and TRBJ2-2; no clear D gene. What was sequenced was PBMCs. This receptor was obtained from a young woman in good health and CMV-seropositive. This chain's CDR3 is CASSQESPDEGELFF. CDR3 coding DNA: TGCGCCAGCAGCCAAGAGTCCCCCGATGAGGGGGAGCTGTTTTTT.